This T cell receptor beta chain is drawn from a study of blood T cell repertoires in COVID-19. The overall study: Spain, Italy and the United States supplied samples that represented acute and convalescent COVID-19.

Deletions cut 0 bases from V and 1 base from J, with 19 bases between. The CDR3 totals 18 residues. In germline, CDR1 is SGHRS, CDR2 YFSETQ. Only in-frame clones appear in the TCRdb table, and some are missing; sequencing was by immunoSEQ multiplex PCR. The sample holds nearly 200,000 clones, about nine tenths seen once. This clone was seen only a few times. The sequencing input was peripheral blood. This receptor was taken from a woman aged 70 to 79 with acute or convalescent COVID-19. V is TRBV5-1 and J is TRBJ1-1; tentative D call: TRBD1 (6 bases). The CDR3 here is CASSLALSGRGENTEAFF. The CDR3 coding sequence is TGCGCCAGCAGCTTGGCCCTCAGCGGCAGGGGAGAGAACACTGAAGCTTTCTTT.